Shown below are 23 T cell receptor beta chains from a single sample sequenced in a study of T cell responses to AZD1222 COVID-19 vaccine. Sequencing was performed with immunoSEQ multiplex PCR; in TCRdb, only in-frame clones are kept and a portion is missing. The repertoire holds 100,000 or so clones, with about 89% as singletons. Source: peripheral blood, taken 28 days after the second AZD1222 dose. The source is an adult who received the AZD1222 COVID-19 vaccine.

The J gene is TRBJ1-6, the V gene TRBV7-3; D is unclear. The CDR3 has 14 amino acids. Trimming took 4 bases from V and 5 from J, leaving 9 bases between them. Germline V lookup: CDR1 SGHTA, CDR2 FQGTGA. CDR3: CASSSGTNNSPLHF. The CDR3 coding sequence is TGTGCCAGCAGCTCGGGTACAAATAATTCACCCCTCCACTTT.

The rearrangement joins TRBV7-2 to TRBJ2-1; 9 bases align to TRBD2. J lost 4 bases, V lost 3 bases, and 16 bases had no gene match. The germline CDR1 and CDR2 sequences are SGHTA and FQGNSA. This CDR3 is 19 amino acids long. CDR3 coding DNA: TGTGCCAGCAGCTTCCCCTCCTCTTTCCTAGCGGGGTTATACAATGAGCAGTTCTTC. This encodes CASSFPSSFLAGLYNEQFF.

The CDR3 nucleotides read TGTGCCAGCAGCTTATCGCAGGGAGGGCCCATGAACACTGAAGCTTTCTTT. This sequence encodes CASSLSQGGPMNTEAFF. The J gene is TRBJ1-1, the V gene TRBV7-9, with D possibly matching TRBD1 (5 bases). This CDR3 spans 17 amino acids. Trimming cost V 2 bases and J 0 bases, with 16 bases left between them. Germline values: CDR1 SEHNR, CDR2 FQNEAQ (reference sequence).

The chain couples TRBV7-9 to TRBJ2-7; 8 bases match TRBD2. J was trimmed by 2 bases and V by 5 bases; bases with no gene match: 8. This CDR3 comprises 15 residues. Germline CDR1 is SEHNR and CDR2 is FQNEAQ (reference sequence). The CDR3 reads CASSPPLAETYEQYF. In DNA, the CDR3 is TGTGCCAGCAGCCCCCCACTAGCGGAAACCTACGAGCAGTACTTC.

The genes are TRBV27 and TRBJ1-3; maybe TRBD1 (5 bases). This CDR3 spans 16 amino acids. Germline CDR1 is MNHEY and CDR2 is SMNVEV (reference sequence). The V and J ends lost 5 bases and 0 bases respectively, with 14 bases between them. The CDR3 spells CASSPGTDYSGNTIYF. The CDR3 region has the DNA TGTGCCAGCAGTCCCGGGACCGACTACTCTGGAAACACCATATATTTT.

V and J are TRBV6-4 and TRBJ2-3; TRBD2 agrees at 11 bases. With 6 bases clipped from V and 8 bases from J, the junction kept 10 bases outside the gene matches. This CDR3 has 15 amino acids. Germline CDR1 reads MRHNA; CDR2 reads SNTAGT. The CDR3 DNA reads TGTGCCAGCAGGACTAGCGGGGCCCCTGGGGCTACGCAGTATTTT. It encodes CASRTSGAPGATQYF.

This chain joins TRBV29-1 and TRBJ2-5; TRBD2 matches 8 bases. This CDR3 is 14 amino acids long. J gave up 2 bases and V 2 bases, and 4 bases lay outside the gene matches. Germline V gives CDR1 SQVTM, CDR2 ANQGSEA. This chain's CDR3 is CSVELSGGQETQYF. DNA for the CDR3: TGCAGCGTTGAACTCAGCGGGGGTCAAGAGACCCAGTACTTC.

This clone was recorded only once. This chain uses TRBV25-1 with TRBJ2-7; possible D gene TRBD2, 5 bases. V lost 4 bases and J 4 bases, leaving 20 bases between the germline ends. The CDR3 contains 16 residues. The germline V gene encodes CDR1 MGHDK and CDR2 SYGVNS. The CDR3 DNA sequence: TGTGCCAGCAGTGGAGGGTCCAGCGGAAGTTATTACGAGCAGTACTTC. Its protein is CASSGGSSGSYYEQYF.

In nucleotides, the CDR3 is TGTGCCAGCAGCTTAGGAGGGGCCGGAAACACCATATATTTT. Its protein product is CASSLGGAGNTIYF. V gene TRBV11-3 combines with J gene TRBJ1-3; D is possibly TRBD1 (5 bases). With 1 base removed from V and 4 bases from J, the gap between germline ends came to 8 bases. Germline loops: CDR1 SGHNT, CDR2 YENEEA. The CDR3 spans 14 residues.

The rearrangement links TRBV5-1 to TRBJ1-1; D gene unclear. The germline V gene has CDR1 SGHRS and CDR2 YFSETQ. This CDR3 spans 14 amino acids. Trimming took 1 base from V and 3 from J, leaving 10 bases between them. CDR3 sequence (DNA): TGCGCCAGCAGCTTGTCCCCCGGGGACACTGAAGCTTTCTTT. It specifies CASSLSPGDTEAFF.

This clone was counted a single time. The gene calls are TRBV7-3 and TRBJ1-1, with TRBD1 identical over 8 bases. CDR1 is SGHTA, CDR2 FQGTGA, per germline. The ends lost 5 bases at V and 5 bases at J; junction bases unmatched: 4. CDR3 length: 13 amino acids. Here the CDR3 reads CASSKTGVTEAFF. The CDR3 nucleotides read TGTGCCAGCAGCAAGACAGGGGTAACTGAAGCTTTCTTT.

DNA of the CDR3: TGTGCCAGCAGCCGAGGGGCCTACAATGAGCAGTTCTTC. Its protein product is CASSRGAYNEQFF. The V call is TRBV4-2, the J call TRBJ2-1; D possibly matches TRBD1 or TRBD2 (5 bases each). V was cut by 4 bases and J by 2 bases, with 6 bases left in between. The germline V gene encodes CDR1 LGHNA and CDR2 YNFKEQ. This CDR3 spans 13 amino acids.

This clone was seen a single time. V usage is TRBV9 and J usage is TRBJ1-4; D uncertain. Trimming left V 0 bases short and J 3 bases short, with 12 bases between. Germline V gene sequence: CDR1 SGDLS, CDR2 YYNGEE. The length of the CDR3 is 16 residues. The DNA of the CDR3 is TGTGCCAGCAGCGTAGGGTCAGGAGCCTCTAATGAAAAACTGTTTTTT. Translation gives CASSVGSGASNEKLFF.

In this sample, this clone turned up a few times. This rearrangement joins TRBV7-9 to TRBJ2-1; TRBD2 agrees at 8 bases. The germline gives CDR1 SEHNR, CDR2 FQNEAQ (reference sequence). The CDR3 contains 12 residues. V gave up 5 bases and J gave up 9 bases; unmatched junction bases: 3. This chain's CDR3 is CASSAGRGEQFF. CDR3 nucleotides: TGTGCCAGCAGCGCCGGGAGGGGTGAGCAGTTCTTC.

This chain joins TRBV3-1 (or the pseudogene TRBV3-2) and TRBJ1-2; weak D call: TRBD1 (6 bases). Germline values: CDR1 LGHDT, CDR2 YNNKEL (reference sequence). The CDR3 covers 15 residues. V gave up 0 bases and J gave up 4 bases, with 12 bases separating them. CDR3 DNA sequence: TGTGCCAGCAGCCAAGATCGGACAGCCCCCTATGGCTACACCTTC. It specifies CASSQDRTAPYGYTF.

The rearrangement uses TRBV5-1 and TRBJ1-2; the match to TRBD1 covers 7 bases. The germline V gene encodes CDR1 SGHRS and CDR2 YFSETQ. V lost 1 base to trimming and J lost 5 bases; unmatched junction nucleotides: 11. This CDR3 contains 16 residues. CDR3 in DNA: TGCGCCAGCAGCTTGACAGGGGCCTCCAGTTGGTATGGCTACACCTTC. This encodes CASSLTGASSWYGYTF. Together with reference TRBV5-1 and TRBJ1-2, the CDR3 gives the full variable domain: KAGVTQTPRYLIKTRGQQVTLSCSPISGHRSVSWYQQTPGQGLQFLFEYFSETQRNKGNFPGRFSGRQFSNSRSEMNVSTLELGDSALYLCASSLTGASSWYGYTFGSGTRLTVV.

The rearrangement joins TRBV6-5 to TRBJ2-1; D gene ambiguous. V dropped 7 bases and J dropped 8 bases, with 15 bases sitting between them. CDR1 is MNHEY and CDR2 is SVGAGI in the germline V gene. The CDR3 sequence is 13 residues long. The CDR3 protein is CASTPQLIHEQFF. DNA of the CDR3: TGTGCCAGCACGCCGCAGCTTATCCATGAGCAGTTCTTC.

J is TRBJ2-5 and V is TRBV3-1 (or the pseudogene TRBV3-2), with a tentative D call TRBD1 (6 bases). This CDR3 has 16 amino acids. Germline assignment: CDR1 LGHDT and CDR2 YNNKEL (reference sequence). The V and J ends lost 0 bases and 7 bases respectively, with 18 bases between them. This chain's CDR3 is CASSQDPGRGIGTQYF. CDR3 bases: TGTGCCAGCAGCCAAGATCCCGGTAGGGGGATCGGGACCCAGTACTTC.

The rearrangement links TRBV11-3 to TRBJ2-1; perhaps TRBD1 as D (5 bases). Trimming shortened V by 0 bases and J by 0 bases, and 15 bases separated the two germline ends. Germline V lookup: CDR1 SGHNT, CDR2 YENEEA. The CDR3 loop spans 18 amino acids. The CDR3 sequence: CASSLEPGFPSSYNEQFF. The DNA for the CDR3 is TGTGCCAGCAGCTTAGAGCCAGGGTTTCCGAGCTCCTACAATGAGCAGTTCTTC. Full variable domain (missing parts from reference TRBV11-3 and TRBJ2-1): EAGVVQSPRYKIIEKKQPVAFWCNPISGHNTLYWYLQNLGQGPELLIRYENEEAVDDSQLPKDRFSAERLKGVDSTLKIQPAELGDSAVYLCASSLEPGFPSSYNEQFFGPGTRLTVL.

The chain joins TRBV9 to TRBJ1-2; D not certain. Germline values: CDR1 SGDLS, CDR2 YYNGEE. Trimming pared 4 bases from V and 3 bases from J, leaving 13 bases between. The CDR3 sequence is 14 residues long. CDR3 in DNA: TGTGCCAGCAGCCCCGAAAGTGTCGACTATGGCTACACCTTC. Translation gives CASSPESVDYGYTF.

As to this clone: One end of the junction fails to match germline, which may point to a read error. This chain joins TRBV5-1 and TRBJ2-1; D tentatively fits TRBD1 or TRBD2 (6 bases each). The germline CDR1 and CDR2 sequences are SGHRS and YFSETQ. CDR3 length: 16 residues. CDR3 sequence (DNA): TGCGCCAGCAGCTTGGAAGCGGCAGGAGCCTCAATGAGGGGGGTCTTC. This gives the protein CASSLEAAGASMRGVF.

This sequence joins TRBV28 and TRBJ1-5; maybe TRBD1 (5 bases). The CDR3 runs to 14 residues. Trimming left V 6 bases short and J 5 bases short, with 14 bases between. Per germline, CDR1 MDHEN and CDR2 SYDVKM. The CDR3 DNA sequence: TGTGCCAGCAGCCCCGCCGGGGGAGATCAGCCCCAGCATTTT. Translation: CASSPAGGDQPQHF.

The V call is TRBV28, the J call TRBJ1-1, with D possibly TRBD1 on 5 matching bases. CDR1 and CDR2 (germline): MDHEN, SYDVKM. The CDR3 length is 15 residues. The germline V and J ends were trimmed by 5 bases and 2 bases, with 15 bases remaining between them. The CDR3: CASSPRTYGNTEAFF. The CDR3 DNA reads as TGTGCCAGCAGTCCCAGGACATACGGAAACACTGAAGCTTTCTTT.